These 23 T cell receptor beta chains originate from one sample sequenced in a study of blood T cell repertoires in COVID-19. Repertoires were generated with immunoSEQ multiplex PCR, while TCRdb's copy carries only in-frame clones and drops some. Of some 400,000 clones listed, more than 85% were seen once; the top ten hold about 2.9%. The specimen was peripheral blood. These receptors were obtained from a human donor in a cohort sampled during active COVID-19.

This chain connects TRBV27 to TRBJ1-3, with D possibly matching TRBD1 (5 bases). The V gene's germline CDR1 is MNHEY and CDR2 SMNVEV (reference sequence). Trimming shortened V by 8 bases and J by 0 bases, and 14 bases separated the two germline ends. This CDR3 has 15 residues. DNA of the CDR3: TGTGCCAGCGGCAGGGTCCCAGTCTCTGGAAACACCATATATTTT. Translated, it gives CASGRVPVSGNTIYF.

The gene calls are TRBV15 and TRBJ1-6; D perhaps matches TRBD1 (6 bases). There are 15 residues in the CDR3. Deletions cut 2 bases from V and 12 bases from J, with 17 bases between. Germline V CDR1 and CDR2: LNHNV, YYDKDF (reference sequence). CDR3: CATSRLPGQNVPLHF. CDR3 sequence (DNA): TGTGCCACCAGCAGACTCCCGGGACAAAACGTACCCCTCCACTTT.

V is TRBV12-3 or TRBV12-4 and J is TRBJ1-1, with D unclear. This CDR3 comprises 13 residues. V dropped 7 bases and J dropped 6 bases, with 15 bases sitting between them. The CDR3 bases are TGTGCCAGCACCCGGGAGGTTCTAGCTGAAGCTTTCTTT. This translates into CASTREVLAEAFF.

J is TRBJ2-7 and V is TRBV24-1, with D possibly matching TRBD2 (5 bases). The germline CDR1 and CDR2 sequences are KGHDR and SFDVKD. The CDR3 consists of 16 residues. V was trimmed by 7 bases and J by 2 bases, leaving 20 bases between them. DNA for the CDR3: TGTGCCACCAGCCCCCGGAGGCTGGAAAATCCCTACGAGCAGTACTTC. Protein: CATSPRRLENPYEQYF.

The chain employs TRBV2 and TRBJ2-3; 8 nucleotides line up with TRBD2. This CDR3 comprises 16 residues. Trimming took 5 bases from V and 4 from J; bases not matched to a gene: 11. In germline, CDR1 is SNHLY, CDR2 FYNNEI. The CDR3 sequence is CASSLASGSAADTQYF. Here the CDR3 DNA reads TGTGCCAGCAGTCTCGCCAGCGGGAGTGCGGCAGATACGCAGTATTTT.

The chain links TRBV19 to TRBJ1-1, with a weak D call TRBD1 (6 bases). The CDR3 sequence is 13 residues long. V was trimmed by 4 bases and J by 4 bases, leaving 10 bases between them. CDR1 is LNHDA, CDR2 SQIVND, per germline (reference sequence). The CDR3 DNA sequence: TGTGCCAGTAGTACCGCCAGGGGCACTGAAGCTTTCTTT. The encoded protein is CASSTARGTEAFF.

V is TRBV19 and J is TRBJ1-5; 7 nucleotides line up with TRBD1. CDR1 is LNHDA, CDR2 SQIVND, per germline (reference sequence). J was trimmed by 4 bases and V by 7 bases; bases with no gene match: 16. There are 17 residues in the CDR3. CDR3 loop: CASNSGGGRDGNQPQHF. CDR3 DNA: TGTGCCAGTAACTCAGGGGGAGGCCGGGACGGTAATCAGCCCCAGCATTTT.

The chain carries TRBV9 and TRBJ2-1; D is perhaps TRBD1 (5 bases). Germline loops: CDR1 SGDLS, CDR2 YYNGEE. Trimming left V 4 bases short and J 1 base short, with 9 bases between. The CDR3 sequence is 14 residues long. This chain's CDR3 is CASSRPGSYNEQFF. The DNA of the CDR3 is TGTGCCAGCAGCCGCCCAGGGTCCTACAATGAGCAGTTCTTC. Combining the CDR3 with reference TRBV9 and TRBJ2-1 gives the whole variable domain DSGVTQTPKHLITATGQRVTLRCSPRSGDLSVYWYQQSLDQGLQFLIQYYNGEERAKGNILERFSAQQFPDLHSELNLSSLELGDSALYFCASSRPGSYNEQFFGPGTRLTVL.

This clone was detected only once. The V and J genes are TRBV28 and TRBJ2-2; the match to TRBD1 covers 10 bases. Germline CDR1 and CDR2: MDHEN and SYDVKM. The CDR3 is made up of 13 amino acids. Losses at the gene ends were 9 bases for V and 4 bases for J; bases not matched to a gene: 2. The chain's CDR3 is CASWTGGTGELFF. Here the CDR3 DNA reads TGTGCCAGTTGGACAGGGGGCACCGGGGAGCTGTTTTTT.

This clone was found once. This chain uses TRBV6-5 with TRBJ2-5; D possibly corresponds to TRBD1 (6 bases). The CDR3 runs to 14 residues. The germline gives CDR1 MNHEY, CDR2 SVGAGI. Trimming took 7 bases from V and 2 from J, leaving 14 bases between them. CDR3 in amino acids: CASKKGTSQETQYF. Here the CDR3 DNA reads TGTGCCAGCAAGAAGGGGACATCGCAAGAGACCCAGTACTTC.

This clone was seen more than once but under ten times. This chain connects TRBV9 to TRBJ2-2, with a weak D call TRBD2 (5 bases). The CDR3 is made up of 14 amino acids. The germline V gene has CDR1 SGDLS and CDR2 YYNGEE. Between the trimmed V and J ends, which lost 0 bases and 4 bases, there was a span of 7 bases. As DNA, the CDR3 is TGTGCCAGCAGCGTAGGGACTTTCACCGGGGAGCTGTTTTTT. As protein: CASSVGTFTGELFF. Complete variable domain (other parts from reference TRBV9 and TRBJ2-2): DSGVTQTPKHLITATGQRVTLRCSPRSGDLSVYWYQQSLDQGLQFLIQYYNGEERAKGNILERFSAQQFPDLHSELNLSSLELGDSALYFCASSVGTFTGELFFGEGSRLTVL.

The rearrangement links TRBV19 to TRBJ2-7, with D possibly matching TRBD1 (6 bases). This CDR3 spans 13 amino acids. CDR1 and CDR2 from the germline V gene are LNHDA and SQIVND (reference sequence). V lost 3 bases to trimming and J lost 7 bases, with 13 bases between them. The CDR3 reads CASSMVAGVEQYF. CDR3 nucleotide sequence: TGTGCCAGTAGTATGGTGGCAGGGGTTGAGCAGTACTTC.

The chain uses TRBV2 and TRBJ2-7; 7 nucleotides agree with TRBD1. The CDR3 length is 15 residues. The V and J ends lost 3 bases and 5 bases, in that order; junction bases with no gene match: 10. Germline CDR1 and CDR2: SNHLY and FYNNEI. The CDR3 DNA sequence: TGTGCCAGCAGTGAGCTGACCGGGACAGCCGACGAGCAGTACTTC. It yields the protein CASSELTGTADEQYF.

The CDR3 DNA reads as TGTGCCAGCAGTTACTCGCCAGGCTATGAAAAACTGTTTTTT. Amino acids: CASSYSPGYEKLFF. The chain has TRBV6-5 and TRBJ1-4, with D unresolved. This CDR3 has 14 amino acids. V was shortened by 0 bases and J by 6 bases, with 8 bases between the two germline ends. The germline CDR1 and CDR2 sequences are MNHEY and SVGAGI.

The rearrangement uses TRBV5-6 and TRBJ1-1; D is perhaps TRBD1 (5 bases). Germline loops: CDR1 SGHDT, CDR2 YYEEEE. V shed 8 bases and J shed 0 bases, with 23 bases lying between them. The CDR3 sequence is 17 residues long. The CDR3 bases are TGTGCCAGTACCACCCTCGGGGGAGGTGTCATGAACACTGAAGCTTTCTTT. Amino acids: CASTTLGGGVMNTEAFF.

This rearrangement joins TRBV11-2 to TRBJ2-7; possible D gene TRBD1, 6 bases. This CDR3 spans 14 amino acids. Trimming removed 0 bases at V and 5 bases at J, with 11 bases between. The V gene's germline CDR1 is SGHAT and CDR2 FQNNGV. DNA of the CDR3: TGTGCCAGCAGCTTAGAACGGACAGCCGACGAGCAGTACTTC. Translating it yields CASSLERTADEQYF. Supplemented by reference TRBV11-2 and TRBJ2-7, the full variable domain reads EAGVAQSPRYKIIEKRQSVAFWCNPISGHATLYWYQQILGQGPKLLIQFQNNGVVDDSQLPKDRFSAERLKGVDSTLKIQPAKLEDSAVYLCASSLERTADEQYFGPGTRLTVT.

In its sample, this clone was seen once. The chain employs TRBV6-6 and TRBJ1-2, with D perhaps matching TRBD1 (5 bases). Germline CDR1 is MNHNY and CDR2 is SVGAGI (reference sequence). The V end was cut by 2 bases, the J end by 2 bases, with 12 bases between. The CDR3 covers 15 residues. The CDR3 region has the DNA TGTGCCAGCAGTTACCTTGGGGCTGGAAACTATGGCTACACCTTC. Translating gives CASSYLGAGNYGYTF.

The chain has TRBV5-5 and TRBJ1-4, with TRBD1 identical over 7 bases. Germline V gene lookup returns CDR1 SGHKS and CDR2 YYEKEE (reference sequence). V lost 4 bases, J lost 0 bases, and 9 bases stayed unmatched. The CDR3 is 17 amino acids. CDR3 coding DNA: TGTGCCAGCAGCGAACAGGGGAGCCCTACAACTAATGAAAAACTGTTTTTT. Translation: CASSEQGSPTTNEKLFF.

The chain combines TRBV5-5 with TRBJ2-4, with D uncertain. Germline lookup yields CDR1 SGHKS and CDR2 YYEKEE (reference sequence). The CDR3 loop spans 14 amino acids. V was cut by 0 bases and J by 0 bases, with 4 bases left in between. The CDR3 region has the DNA TGTGCCAGCAGCTTGGTATTAGCCAAAAACATTCAGTACTTC. Protein sequence: CASSLVLAKNIQYF.

The rearrangement joins TRBV7-2 to TRBJ2-3; the D is unclear. The germline V gene encodes CDR1 SGHTA and CDR2 FQGNSA. The CDR3 sequence is 13 residues long. Trimming removed 3 bases at V and 4 bases at J, with 8 bases between. CDR3 residues: CASSFNSADTQYF. DNA of the CDR3: TGTGCCAGCAGCTTTAATTCAGCAGATACGCAGTATTTT. Supplemented by reference TRBV7-2 and TRBJ2-3, the full variable domain reads GAGVSQSPSNKVTEKGKDVELRCDPISGHTALYWYRQSLGQGLEFLIYFQGNSAPDKSGLPSDRFSAERTGGSVSTLTIQRTQQEDSAVYLCASSFNSADTQYFGPGTRLTVL.

The genes are TRBV14 and TRBJ2-3; TRBD2 matches 8 bases. V gave up 2 bases and J gave up 1 base; unmatched junction bases: 2. The CDR3 runs to 15 residues. Germline CDR1 is SGHDN and CDR2 is FVKESK. The CDR3 loop reads CASSQMGLGTDTQYF. The CDR3 nucleotides are TGTGCCAGCAGCCAAATGGGACTAGGCACAGATACGCAGTATTTT.

V usage is TRBV3-1 (or the pseudogene TRBV3-2) and J usage is TRBJ2-1; 7 bases map to TRBD1. This CDR3 has 13 amino acids. Per the germline V gene, CDR1 is LGHDT and CDR2 is YNNKEL (reference sequence). J lost 6 bases, V lost 3 bases, and 2 bases had no gene match. In DNA form, the CDR3 reads TGTGCCAGCAGCCATCACAGGGGCAATGAGCAGTTCTTC. Protein product: CASSHHRGNEQFF.

The chain combines TRBV27 with TRBJ2-1; maybe TRBD1 (5 bases). The germline V and J ends were trimmed by 5 bases and 3 bases, with 11 bases remaining between them. Looked up from germline, CDR1 is MNHEY and CDR2 is SMNVEV (reference sequence). The CDR3 extends over 14 amino acids. The CDR3 sequence is CASSQGSIYNEQFF. DNA of the CDR3: TGTGCCAGCAGTCAGGGATCAATCTACAATGAGCAGTTCTTC.